Below are 6 T cell receptor beta chains sequenced from a single sample in a study of CD8 T cells in ankylosing spondylitis. Findings of the study overall: Made up of 7 to 9 highly homologous variants, a TCR beta motif appeared characteristic of ankylosing spondylitis blood.

Antigen specificity for these receptors is unknown. From the 5' RACE reads, TCRdb called clonotypes with MiXCR, one entry per CDR3 protein. This repertoire shows 300,000 to 400,000 distinct CDR3 sequences, 20% to 25% found once; its top ten account for roughly a sixth. The sequencing sample was made of blood, either unsorted or a sorted T cell fraction (not recorded which). These receptors originate from a male donor with ankylosing spondylitis.

This clonotype has just a few counts. This chain connects TRBV20-1 to TRBJ2-7, with 11 nucleotides matching TRBD1. Germline CDR1 reads DFQATT; CDR2 reads SNEGSKA (reference sequence). V trimming: 3 bases; J trimming: 7 bases; junction bases outside the gene matches: 14. The CDR3 has 16 residues. The CDR3 DNA sequence: TGCAGTGCTAGGTTACTACCGGGACAGGGGGAGGGGGAGCAGTACTTC. Translated, it gives CSARLLPGQGEGEQYF.

This clonotype was found a few times. V is TRBV28 and J is TRBJ2-1; D perhaps matches TRBD2 (5 bases). The V and J ends lost 6 bases and 4 bases respectively, with 16 bases between them. CDR3 size: 15 residues. Germline loops: CDR1 MDHEN, CDR2 SYDVKM. The CDR3 here is CASSALGWEYNEQFF. CDR3 in DNA: TGTGCCAGCAGCGCCCTTGGGTGGGAGTACAATGAGCAGTTCTTC. Full variable domain (missing parts from reference TRBV28 and TRBJ2-1): DVKVTQSSRYLVKRTGEKVFLECVQDMDHENMFWYRQDPGLGLRLIYFSYDVKMKEKGDIPEGYSVSREKKERFSLILESASTNQTSMYLCASSALGWEYNEQFFGPGTRLTVL.

The genes are TRBV5-1 and TRBJ2-7; 7 bases agree with TRBD1. This CDR3 contains 15 residues. Unmatched junction bases numbered 13, after V lost 4 bases and J lost 6 bases. Germline loops: CDR1 SGHRS, CDR2 YFSETQ. The CDR3 bases are TGCGCCAGCAGCAATACAGGGGTTACGATCGGCGAGCAGTACTTC. Translated, it gives CASSNTGVTIGEQYF.

This clonotype was detected only a few times. The genes are TRBV5-1 and TRBJ2-1, with D perhaps TRBD1 (6 bases). The CDR3 contains 13 residues. Trimming took off 0 bases at V and 7 bases at J, with 8 bases between the two ends. Germline V CDR1 and CDR2: SGHRS, YFSETQ. In DNA form, the CDR3 reads TGCGCCAGCAGCTTGGAGAGGGGGAATGAGCAGTTCTTC. It specifies CASSLERGNEQFF.

This rearrangement joins TRBV5-1 to TRBJ2-1; 7 bases line up with TRBD1. J was trimmed by 4 bases and V by 2 bases; bases with no gene match: 9. The CDR3 spans 16 residues. Germline CDR1 is SGHRS and CDR2 is YFSETQ. For the CDR3, the DNA is TGCGCCAGCAGCTTCAGCACAGGGGTTAGGTACAATGAGCAGTTCTTC. Its translation is CASSFSTGVRYNEQFF.

The chain employs TRBV3-1 and TRBJ1-2, with D hard to call. The CDR3 spans 13 residues. V was trimmed by 3 bases and J by 8 bases, leaving 13 bases between them. Germline V gene data show CDR1 as LGHDT and CDR2 as YNNKEL (reference sequence). The CDR3 loop reads CASSHNGFGGYTF. CDR3 DNA: TGTGCCAGCAGCCATAACGGGTTCGGGGGCTACACCTTC.